The rows below give T cell receptor beta chains drawn from one sample of a study of radiation and T cells in renal cell carcinoma. Data came from immunoSEQ multiplex PCR; TCRdb stores just in-frame clones and leaves some out. This table has approximately 63,000 clones, roughly 79% appearing once. The source material was blood, sampled from a patient whose treatment included radiotherapy and nephrectomy. All receptors come from a man aged 55-75 years with renal cell carcinoma. CDR3s leave out the opening cysteine and the closing phenylalanine or tryptophan. A D gene is named only where the DNA matches it firmly. Clone size is shown for a subset of rows, as once, few, many or a class of expanded clone.

len: 13; v_gene: TRBV10-3; d_gene: NA; abundance: NA; CDR3aa: AISEEGLGRTEAF
len: 11; v_gene: TRBV19; d_gene: NA; abundance: NA; CDR3aa: ASSKQMNTEAF
len: 12; v_gene: TRBV10-3; d_gene: NA; abundance: few; CDR3aa: AIRARKEEDTIY
len: 14; v_gene: TRBV30; d_gene: NA; abundance: NA; CDR3aa: AWSDRIGGDDQPQH
len: 14; v_gene: TRBV6-1; d_gene: NA; abundance: few; CDR3aa: ASSADWTALNTEAF
len: 13; v_gene: TRBV4-3; d_gene: TRBD2; abundance: few; CDR3aa: ASSGTSGRQETQY
len: 14; v_gene: TRBV5-5; d_gene: NA; abundance: NA; CDR3aa: ASSYSARGASTEAF
len: 11; v_gene: TRBV18; d_gene: NA; abundance: once; CDR3aa: ASSLGTDQPQH
len: 13; v_gene: TRBV6-5; d_gene: TRBD1; abundance: few; CDR3aa: ASSYDQGANSPLH
len: 9; v_gene: TRBV20-1; d_gene: NA; abundance: NA; CDR3aa: SATRGETQY
len: 13; v_gene: TRBV14; d_gene: NA; abundance: NA; CDR3aa: ASSQDRVAWDEQF
len: 12; v_gene: TRBV11-3; d_gene: NA; abundance: NA; CDR3aa: ASSSTDTNYGYT
len: 13; v_gene: TRBV2; d_gene: NA; abundance: NA; CDR3aa: ASSEDRVGTGELF
len: 12; v_gene: TRBV5-1; d_gene: NA; abundance: NA; CDR3aa: ASSLAVGSYEQY
len: 15; v_gene: TRBV18; d_gene: TRBD1; abundance: NA; CDR3aa: ASSPPTGAASTDTQY
len: 14; v_gene: TRBV6-6; d_gene: TRBD2; abundance: NA; CDR3aa: ASTTQRAGVKGEQF
len: 10; v_gene: TRBV6-1; d_gene: NA; abundance: NA; CDR3aa: ASRGDDRRAF
len: 14; v_gene: TRBV18; d_gene: TRBD1; abundance: NA; CDR3aa: ASSPPGTGQSYGYT
len: 15; v_gene: TRBV15; d_gene: TRBD2; abundance: NA; CDR3aa: ATSRDRVAGGRSEQF
len: 12; v_gene: TRBV5-6; d_gene: NA; abundance: few; CDR3aa: ASSSGRYNQPQH
len: 14; v_gene: TRBV18; d_gene: TRBD2; abundance: NA; CDR3aa: ASSPSGSGGVETQY
len: 14; v_gene: TRBV4-3; d_gene: TRBD1; abundance: NA; CDR3aa: ASSQDTGGLSYEQY
len: 16; v_gene: TRBV5-1; d_gene: NA; abundance: NA; CDR3aa: ASSLGGGAFSGANVLT
len: 11; v_gene: TRBV27; d_gene: NA; abundance: NA; CDR3aa: ASSWGGETEAF
len: 14; v_gene: TRBV18; d_gene: TRBD2; abundance: NA; CDR3aa: ASSPKTSGPTDTQY
len: 13; v_gene: TRBV9; d_gene: TRBD1; abundance: NA; CDR3aa: ASSASTGGGEKLF
len: 13; v_gene: TRBV7-8; d_gene: NA; abundance: NA; CDR3aa: ASSPDTGDQETQY
len: 14; v_gene: TRBV11-2; d_gene: TRBD2; abundance: NA; CDR3aa: ASSPRPGGGGETQY
len: 12; v_gene: TRBV5-1; d_gene: NA; abundance: NA; CDR3aa: ASSPGQANYGYT
len: 14; v_gene: TRBV18; d_gene: TRBD2; abundance: NA; CDR3aa: ASSPLLAGVADTQY
len: 11; v_gene: TRBV7-9; d_gene: NA; abundance: NA; CDR3aa: ASSLSGATEAF
len: 14; v_gene: TRBV5-1; d_gene: TRBD2; abundance: NA; CDR3aa: ASSLEGLAGVNEQF
len: 13; v_gene: TRBV27; d_gene: NA; abundance: NA; CDR3aa: ASRRQVWGENIQY
len: 12; v_gene: TRBV5-8; d_gene: NA; abundance: NA; CDR3aa: ASSSTGNGETQY
len: 14; v_gene: TRBV15; d_gene: NA; abundance: NA; CDR3aa: ATSRDRTATTDTQY
len: 10; v_gene: TRBV28; d_gene: NA; abundance: NA; CDR3aa: ASSLRQENYT
len: 14; v_gene: TRBV14; d_gene: TRBD1; abundance: NA; CDR3aa: ASSQDLRGTGEGYT
len: 11; v_gene: TRBV6-1; d_gene: NA; abundance: once; CDR3aa: ASSPSSGNTIY
len: 10; v_gene: TRBV19; d_gene: NA; abundance: NA; CDR3aa: ASSMREETQY
len: 12; v_gene: TRBV18; d_gene: NA; abundance: once; CDR3aa: ASSPGTYQETQY
len: 13; v_gene: TRBV6-1; d_gene: NA; abundance: NA; CDR3aa: ASSEAGASTDTQY
len: 11; v_gene: TRBV27; d_gene: TRBD1; abundance: NA; CDR3aa: ASRDRGQNGYT
len: 13; v_gene: TRBV16; d_gene: NA; abundance: few; CDR3aa: ASSPEDSGANVLT
len: 10; v_gene: TRBV10-2; d_gene: NA; abundance: NA; CDR3aa: ASRALYNEQF
len: 13; v_gene: TRBV10-1; d_gene: TRBD2; abundance: NA; CDR3aa: ASSGTSGGTGELF
len: 10; v_gene: TRBV11-3; d_gene: NA; abundance: many; CDR3aa: ASSWTYNEQF
len: 12; v_gene: TRBV10-3; d_gene: TRBD1; abundance: few; CDR3aa: AISEDRDTDTQY
len: 13; v_gene: TRBV7-2; d_gene: TRBD2; abundance: NA; CDR3aa: ASSDGTSGNNEQF
len: 13; v_gene: TRBV6-1; d_gene: TRBD1; abundance: few; CDR3aa: ASSELGQGFGEQF